The 17 T cell receptor beta chains in this list originate from one sample, sequenced in a study of human T cells and chemical hapten exposure. The time point: patch test 3, about 24 weeks after DPC sensitization. Treatment noted: therapeutic diphenylcyclopropenone sensitization with weekly scalp DPC. TCRdb recomputed calls from the RACE reads with MiXCR, one row per CDR3 protein. The repertoire holds 210,000 or so distinct CDR3 sequences, around 23% seen once, with roughly 2.4% in the top ten. This specimen consisted of whole blood, obtained in connection with sensitization to the hapten diphenylcyclopropenone (DPC). The receptors stem from a woman aged 35 to 49 with alopecia areata. Some clones in this sample may be carry-over from other donors' samples.

The rearrangement joins TRBV6-2 or TRBV6-3 to TRBJ2-3; 7 bases line up with TRBD2. The germline V gene encodes CDR1 MNHEY and CDR2 SVGEGT. The CDR3 is 19 residues long. The V segment lost 0 bases and the J segment 4 bases; nucleotides outside the gene matches: 16. The CDR3, as DNA: TGTGCCAGCAGTTACTCTCTACCCTTTGGCGGGAGTATGTCAGATACGCAGTATTTT. This codes for CASSYSLPFGGSMSDTQYF.

In its sample, this clonotype was seen many times. This sequence joins TRBV3-1 and TRBJ2-1; TRBD1 aligns across 8 bases. CDR3 length: 16 residues. J gave up 2 bases and V 0 bases, and 3 bases lay outside the gene matches. Germline V CDR1 and CDR2: LGHDT, YNNKEL (reference sequence). The CDR3 protein is CASSQDSGGPYNEQFF. CDR3 nucleotides: TGTGCCAGCAGCCAAGATTCAGGGGGCCCCTACAATGAGCAGTTCTTC.

The chain recombines TRBV4-3 with TRBJ2-2; 7 bases agree with TRBD2. Germline V gene sequence: CDR1 LGHNA, CDR2 YSLEER. CDR3 length equals 16 residues. V shed 0 bases and J 4 bases; nucleotides not matched to a gene: 5. The CDR3 loop is CASSQDTGGRTGELFF. CDR3 DNA sequence: TGCGCCAGCAGCCAAGACACGGGAGGACGCACCGGGGAGCTGTTTTTT.

The chain combines TRBV20-1 with TRBJ2-6, with D uncertain. The CDR3 is made up of 11 amino acids. Between the trimmed V and J ends, which lost 2 bases and 10 bases, there was a span of 6 bases. Germline V lookup: CDR1 DFQATT, CDR2 SNEGSKA (reference sequence). CDR3 loop: CSARWVNVLTF. CDR3 nucleotide sequence: TGCAGTGCTAGATGGGTGAACGTCCTGACTTTC.

This clonotype showed up just a few times. The chain has TRBV5-1 and TRBJ2-5, with no clear D. The CDR3 sequence is 12 residues long. CDR1 is SGHRS and CDR2 is YFSETQ in the germline V gene. Trimming left V 5 bases short and J 9 bases short, with 14 bases between. The CDR3 DNA reads TGCGCCAGCAGTTTGCAAAATAAGCCCCAGTACTTC. Protein product: CASSLQNKPQYF.

This chain connects TRBV28 to TRBJ2-7; D gene ambiguous. This CDR3 is 12 amino acids long. The V end was cut by 5 bases, the J end by 4 bases, with 9 bases between. Germline CDR1 MDHEN, CDR2 SYDVKM. The CDR3 sequence: CASSPSAYEQYF. The CDR3 DNA sequence: TGTGCCAGCAGTCCCTCGGCTTACGAGCAGTACTTC.

The chain carries TRBV29-1 and TRBJ2-5; TRBD1 matches 7 bases. CDR3 length: 15 residues. In germline, CDR1 is SQVTM, CDR2 ANQGSEA. With V trimmed by 3 bases and J by 4 bases, 11 bases remained unmatched. The CDR3 sequence: CSVDRQGTFRETQYF. For the CDR3, the DNA is TGCAGCGTTGACAGACAGGGTACATTCAGAGAGACCCAGTACTTC. Full variable domain (outside the CDR3, taken from reference TRBV29-1 and TRBJ2-5): SAVISQKPSRDICQRGTSLTIQCQVDSQVTMMFWYRQQPGQSLTLIATANQGSEATYESGFVIDKFPISRPNLTFSTLTVSNMSPEDSSIYLCSVDRQGTFRETQYFGPGTRLLVL.

Many counts were recorded for this clonotype. V gene TRBV9 combines with J gene TRBJ2-1; 8 bases agree with TRBD2. Losses at the gene ends were 0 bases for V and 6 bases for J; bases not matched to a gene: 8. CDR3 length: 16 amino acids. Looked up from germline, CDR1 is SGDLS and CDR2 is YYNGEE. CDR3 DNA: TGTGCCAGCAGCGTAGGGGGCGGGAGGACGGGCAATGAGCAGTTCTTC. It is translated as CASSVGGGRTGNEQFF.

The chain joins TRBV20-1 to TRBJ2-1, with TRBD1 identical over 7 bases. The germline V gene encodes CDR1 DFQATT and CDR2 SNEGSKA (reference sequence). Trimming at V came to 6 bases and at J to 5 bases, leaving 7 bases not matched to a gene. There are 13 residues in the CDR3. DNA for the CDR3: TGCAGTGCCCCAAGGGACAGTAACAATGAGCAGTTCTTC. Its protein is CSAPRDSNNEQFF.

This chain links TRBV27 with TRBJ2-1, with D uncertain. The CDR3 length is 14 residues. V gave up 8 bases and J gave up 4 bases, with 15 bases separating them. CDR1 MNHEY and CDR2 SMNVEV come from the germline V gene (reference sequence). The CDR3 loop is CASAPGVSYNEQFF. In nucleotides, the CDR3 is TGTGCCAGCGCCCCTGGCGTTTCTTACAATGAGCAGTTCTTC.

The rearrangement links TRBV12-3 or TRBV12-4 to TRBJ2-7; D possibly corresponds to TRBD1 (5 bases). This CDR3 spans 14 amino acids. The germline V and J ends were trimmed by 5 bases and 0 bases, with 11 bases remaining between them. Written as DNA, the CDR3 is TGTGCCAGCAGTGTCCGACAGTTCTCCTACGAGCAGTACTTC. It specifies CASSVRQFSYEQYF.

The rearrangement uses TRBV20-1 and TRBJ2-7; TRBD2 aligns across 10 bases. The germline V gene has CDR1 DFQATT and CDR2 SNEGSKA (reference sequence). Trimming removed 6 bases from V and 7 bases from J; junction bases left unmatched: 12. The CDR3 sequence is 14 residues long. The DNA of the CDR3 is TGCAGTGCCCTCGGGGCTAGCGGGAGTCGAGAGCAGTACTTC. Translating it yields CSALGASGSREQYF.

This clonotype came up once. The V and J genes are TRBV24-1 and TRBJ2-7, with TRBD1 matching over 11 bases. V gave up 2 bases and J gave up 3 bases; unmatched junction bases: 2. This CDR3 region has 15 residues. Looked up from germline, CDR1 is KGHDR and CDR2 is SFDVKD. CDR3 amino acids: CATSDSGTGGYEQYF. The CDR3 nucleotides read TGTGCCACCAGTGATTCCGGGACAGGGGGCTACGAGCAGTACTTC.

The DNA of the CDR3 is TGTGCCAGCAGCCCACGGGACAGATATAATTCACCCCTCCACTTT. Translated: CASSPRDRYNSPLHF. The chain joins TRBV7-2 to TRBJ1-6; 7 bases line up with TRBD1. This CDR3 is 15 amino acids long. Germline lookup yields CDR1 SGHTA and CDR2 FQGNSA. After removal of 5 bases from V and 4 bases from J, the junction contained 5 bases not matched to a gene.

There are a few counts of this clonotype. The rearrangement links TRBV20-1 to TRBJ2-2, with 10 positions matching TRBD2. The germline gives CDR1 DFQATT, CDR2 SNEGSKA (reference sequence). The ends lost 2 bases at V and 6 bases at J; junction bases unmatched: 9. CDR3 size: 16 residues. The CDR3 sequence is CSARREPSGSSGELFF. The CDR3 DNA reads as TGCAGTGCTAGAAGGGAGCCTAGCGGGAGCTCCGGGGAGCTGTTTTTT.

To note about this clonotype: A much larger clone is a single base away; this may be a read error. The chain combines TRBV5-5 with TRBJ2-2; TRBD1 aligns across 8 bases. J was trimmed by 4 bases and V by 3 bases; bases with no gene match: 5. The CDR3 contains 15 residues. Germline V lookup: CDR1 SGHKS, CDR2 YYEKEE (reference sequence). The CDR3 here is CASSWTGIGTGELFF. The CDR3 DNA is TGTGCCAGCAGCTGGACAGGGATCGGCACCGGGGAGCTGTTTTTT.

The V and J genes are TRBV27 and TRBJ2-1, with D uncertain. Germline CDR1 is MNHEY and CDR2 is SMNVEV (reference sequence). The CDR3 spans 11 residues. V lost 8 bases, J lost 3 bases, and 5 bases lay in between. CDR3 nucleotides: TGTGCCAGCGTTAACTACAATGAGCAGTTCTTC. Translation gives CASVNYNEQFF.